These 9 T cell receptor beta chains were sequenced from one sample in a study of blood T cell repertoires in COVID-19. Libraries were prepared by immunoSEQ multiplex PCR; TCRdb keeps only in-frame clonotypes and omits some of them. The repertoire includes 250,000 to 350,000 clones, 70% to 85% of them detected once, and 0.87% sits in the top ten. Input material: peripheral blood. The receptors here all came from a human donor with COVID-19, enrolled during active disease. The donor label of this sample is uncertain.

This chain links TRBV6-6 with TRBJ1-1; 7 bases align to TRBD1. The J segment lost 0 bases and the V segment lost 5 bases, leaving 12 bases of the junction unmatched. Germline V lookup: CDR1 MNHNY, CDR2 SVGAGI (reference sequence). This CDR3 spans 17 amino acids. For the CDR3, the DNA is TGTGCCAGCAGTCGCAATACAGGGGTTCTAATGAACACTGAAGCTTTCTTT. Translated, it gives CASSRNTGVLMNTEAFF.

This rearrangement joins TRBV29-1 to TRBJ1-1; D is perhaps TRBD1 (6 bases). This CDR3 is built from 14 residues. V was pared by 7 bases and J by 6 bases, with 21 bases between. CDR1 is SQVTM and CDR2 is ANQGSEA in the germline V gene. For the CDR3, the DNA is TGCAGCGGTTCAATCACAGGGCGTGGGGCTGAAGCTTTCTTT. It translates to CSGSITGRGAEAFF.

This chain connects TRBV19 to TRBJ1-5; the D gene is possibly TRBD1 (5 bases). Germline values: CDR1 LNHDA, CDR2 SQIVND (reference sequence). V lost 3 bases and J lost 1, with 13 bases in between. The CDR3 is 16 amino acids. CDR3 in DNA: TGTGCCAGTAGTATCCACCCCAGGGTGAGCAATCAGCCCCAGCATTTT. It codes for CASSIHPRVSNQPQHF.

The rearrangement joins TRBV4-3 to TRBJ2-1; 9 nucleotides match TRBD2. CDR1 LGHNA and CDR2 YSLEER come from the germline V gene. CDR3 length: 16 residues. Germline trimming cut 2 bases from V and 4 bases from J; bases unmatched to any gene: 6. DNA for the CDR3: TGCGCCAGCAGCCAACAGCTAGCGGGGTTATACAATGAGCAGTTCTTC. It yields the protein CASSQQLAGLYNEQFF.

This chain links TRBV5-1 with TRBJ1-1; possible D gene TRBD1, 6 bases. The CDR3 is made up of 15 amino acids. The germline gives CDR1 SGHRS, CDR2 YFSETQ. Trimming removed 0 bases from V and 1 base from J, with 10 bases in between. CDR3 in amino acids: CASSLEAGENTEAFF. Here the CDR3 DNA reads TGCGCCAGCAGCTTGGAGGCAGGGGAGAACACTGAAGCTTTCTTT.

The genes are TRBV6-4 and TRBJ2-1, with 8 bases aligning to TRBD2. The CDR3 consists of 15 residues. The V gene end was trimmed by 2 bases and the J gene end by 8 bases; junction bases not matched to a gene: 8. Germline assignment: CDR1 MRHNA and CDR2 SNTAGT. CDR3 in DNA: TGTGCCAGCAGTGACGGAGGACTAGCAAGCGATGAGCAGTTCTTC. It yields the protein CASSDGGLASDEQFF.

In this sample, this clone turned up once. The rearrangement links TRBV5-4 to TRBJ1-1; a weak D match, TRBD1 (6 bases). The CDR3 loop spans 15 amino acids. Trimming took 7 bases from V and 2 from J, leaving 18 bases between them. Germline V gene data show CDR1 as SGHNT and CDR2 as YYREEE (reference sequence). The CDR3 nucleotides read TGTGCCAGCCAGGGGCCCGCTAGGGGTAACACTGAAGCTTTCTTT. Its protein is CASQGPARGNTEAFF.

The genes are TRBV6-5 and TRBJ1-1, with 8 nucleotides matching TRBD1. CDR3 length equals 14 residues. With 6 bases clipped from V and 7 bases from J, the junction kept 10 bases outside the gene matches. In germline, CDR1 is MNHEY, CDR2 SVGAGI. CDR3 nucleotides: TGTGCCAGCAGACCCGGACAGGGCCGATATGAAGCTTTCTTT. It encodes CASRPGQGRYEAFF.

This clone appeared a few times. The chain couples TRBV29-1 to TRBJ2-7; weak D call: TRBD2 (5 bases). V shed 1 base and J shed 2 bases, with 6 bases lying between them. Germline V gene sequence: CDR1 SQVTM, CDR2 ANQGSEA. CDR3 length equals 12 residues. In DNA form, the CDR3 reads TGCAGCGTTGAAGGAGGGACCTACGAGCAGTACTTC. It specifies CSVEGGTYEQYF.